These 31 T cell receptor beta chains came from one sample sequenced in a study of blood T cell repertoires in COVID-19 (TCRdb year 2020). Libraries were prepared through the immunoSEQ multiplex PCR assay. TCRdb obtained this table from immuneACCESS and retained in-frame rearrangements with V and J assigned. These tables miss some clones; where compared with another copy, unresolved V genes account for less than half of the shortfall, and the remainder is unexplained. Present in this sample are just under 80,000 clones, approximately 88% of which were seen just once. The ten largest clones capture under 55% of the sample. What was sequenced was peripheral blood. The receptors stem from a human donor in a cohort sampled during active COVID-19.

In its sample, this clone was seen once. The CDR3 reads CASSLLGTESNYGYTF. As DNA, the CDR3 is TGTGCCAGCAGCTTGCTAGGGACAGAATCTAACTATGGCTACACCTTC. The chain couples TRBV5-6 to TRBJ1-2; 7 bases agree with TRBD1. J gave up 0 bases and V 1 base, and 6 bases lay outside the gene matches. The CDR3 covers 16 residues. The germline gives CDR1 SGHDT, CDR2 YYEEEE.

The chain joins TRBV11-3 to TRBJ1-2, with D possibly matching TRBD1 (6 bases). Germline V gene lookup returns CDR1 SGHNT and CDR2 YENEEA. The V and J ends lost 5 bases and 6 bases respectively, with 16 bases between them. CDR3 size: 14 residues. CDR3 DNA sequence: TGTGCCAGCAGCCCCGGGGGGGGGCTGGATGGCTACACCTTC. Amino acids: CASSPGGGLDGYTF. The complete variable domain, with remaining parts taken from reference TRBV11-3 and TRBJ1-2, reads EAGVVQSPRYKIIEKKQPVAFWCNPISGHNTLYWYLQNLGQGPELLIRYENEEAVDDSQLPKDRFSAERLKGVDSTLKIQPAELGDSAVYLCASSPGGGLDGYTFGSGTRLTVV.

This chain connects TRBV9 to TRBJ1-5, with D possibly TRBD1 on 6 matching bases. This CDR3 comprises 15 residues. CDR1 is SGDLS and CDR2 is YYNGEE in the germline V gene. V dropped 4 bases and J dropped 2 bases, with 13 bases sitting between them. CDR3 loop: CASSLGGLGNQPQHF. The CDR3 DNA is TGTGCCAGCAGCCTAGGGGGGCTTGGCAATCAGCCCCAGCATTTT.

V is TRBV7-2 and J is TRBJ2-1; D ambiguous. V shed 1 base and J shed 1 base, with 8 bases lying between them. CDR3 length: 15 amino acids. Germline values: CDR1 SGHTA, CDR2 FQGNSA. This chain's CDR3 is CASSLGPPSYNEQFF. CDR3 DNA: TGTGCCAGCAGCTTAGGGCCCCCTTCCTACAATGAGCAGTTCTTC.

This clone has just a few counts. The rearrangement uses TRBV13 and TRBJ1-6, with D possibly TRBD1 on 6 matching bases. The CDR3 spans 17 residues. The ends were cut back, 1 base at V and 8 bases at J, with 18 bases in the middle. CDR1 is PRHDT, CDR2 FYEKMQ, per germline (reference sequence). The DNA of the CDR3 is TGTGCCAGCAGCTTAGATCCTAACAGGGTTGGTGATTCACCCCTCCACTTT. Amino acid sequence: CASSLDPNRVGDSPLHF.

The J gene is TRBJ1-1, the V gene TRBV7-3, with 7 bases identical to TRBD1. The junction had 4 bases not matched to a gene; V was cut back by 6 bases and J by 0 bases. The CDR3 extends over 14 amino acids. Looked up from germline, CDR1 is SGHTA and CDR2 is FQGTGA. CDR3 bases: TGTGCCAGCAGGAGGGGGCCCATGAACACTGAAGCTTTCTTT. This encodes CASRRGPMNTEAFF.

The V call is TRBV2, the J call TRBJ2-7; 7 bases agree with TRBD2. The CDR3 has 13 residues. The ends lost 5 bases at V and 0 bases at J; junction bases unmatched: 1. Germline loops: CDR1 SNHLY, CDR2 FYNNEI. The DNA of the CDR3 is TGTGCCAGCAGTCGGGACTACTCCTACGAGCAGTACTTC. Translated: CASSRDYSYEQYF.

The rearrangement uses TRBV6-2 or TRBV6-3 and TRBJ2-7, with TRBD2 as a possible D gene (5 bases). With 2 bases removed from V and 1 base from J, the gap between germline ends came to 15 bases. Germline CDR1 and CDR2: MNHEY and SVGEGT. The CDR3 contains 16 residues. CDR3 protein: CASSYGGTAHSYEQYF. The CDR3 nucleotides read TGTGCCAGCAGTTACGGAGGAACCGCTCATTCCTACGAGCAGTACTTC.

V usage is TRBV5-6 and J usage is TRBJ2-3; 10 bases are shared with TRBD1. V lost 0 bases and J lost 4; bases outside the gene matches: 5. CDR1 is SGHDT, CDR2 YYEEEE, per germline. The CDR3 loop spans 16 amino acids. This CDR3 reads CASSLGTGGRSDTQYF. DNA for the CDR3: TGTGCCAGCAGCTTGGGGACAGGGGGTCGGTCAGATACGCAGTATTTT. The complete variable domain, with remaining parts taken from reference TRBV5-6 and TRBJ2-3, reads DAGVTQSPTHLIKTRGQQVTLRCSPKSGHDTVSWYQQALGQGPQFIFQYYEEEERQRGNFPDRFSGHQFPNYSSELNVNALLLGDSALYLCASSLGTGGRSDTQYFGPGTRLTVL.

The chain recombines TRBV30 with TRBJ1-5, with D unresolved. The CDR3 totals 13 residues. Germline-derived CDR1 and CDR2 are GTSNPN and SVGIG (reference sequence). V was shortened by 2 bases and J by 5 bases, with 10 bases between the two germline ends. The CDR3 sequence is CAWSTGSDQPQHF. The CDR3 DNA is TGTGCCTGGAGTACCGGAAGCGATCAGCCCCAGCATTTT.

The J gene is TRBJ2-2, the V gene TRBV12-3 or TRBV12-4; possible D gene TRBD1, 6 bases. The germline V and J ends were trimmed by 6 bases and 5 bases, with 10 bases remaining between them. CDR3 length: 13 amino acids. As DNA, the CDR3 is TGTGCCAGCAGGCAACAGGGAACCGGGGAGCTGTTTTTT. This gives the protein CASRQQGTGELFF.

The chain carries TRBV19 and TRBJ2-5, with a possible D match to TRBD1 (6 bases). The germline V and J ends were trimmed by 4 bases and 1 base, with 10 bases remaining between them. There are 14 residues in the CDR3. Germline V gene lookup returns CDR1 LNHDA and CDR2 SQIVND (reference sequence). CDR3 coding DNA: TGTGCCAGTAGTACCACAGGGTCCCAAGAGACCCAGTACTTC. It is translated as CASSTTGSQETQYF.

The chain couples TRBV7-3 to TRBJ2-4; 7 nucleotides align to TRBD2. V shed 5 bases and J 9 bases; nucleotides not matched to a gene: 10. Looked up from germline, CDR1 is SGHTA and CDR2 is FQGTGA. This CDR3 has 14 amino acids. The CDR3 DNA follows: TGTGCCAGCAGCCTGTCCGGGTGGGAGGGCATTCAGTACTTC. Amino acid sequence: CASSLSGWEGIQYF.

This clone turned up a few times. The chain recombines TRBV7-2 with TRBJ1-5, with D tentatively TRBD1 (5 bases). CDR3 length: 13 amino acids. The V gene's germline CDR1 is SGHTA and CDR2 FQGNSA. Trimming took 2 bases from V and 5 from J, leaving 7 bases between them. The CDR3, as DNA: TGTGCCAGCAGCTTACAGGGCCATCAGCCCCAGCATTTT. Protein: CASSLQGHQPQHF.

This clone was recorded once. As DNA, the CDR3 is TGTGCCAGCAGTGAAGGGACACCAAGCTCCTACGAGCAGTACTTC. It specifies CASSEGTPSSYEQYF. The rearrangement joins TRBV25-1 to TRBJ2-7; maybe TRBD1 (6 bases). Trimming pared 2 bases from V and 0 bases from J, leaving 11 bases between. The CDR3 is 15 amino acids. CDR1 is MGHDK and CDR2 is SYGVNS in the germline V gene.

As DNA, the CDR3 is TGTGCCAGCAGTTTCGACAGGAGCGCGACCCAGTACTTC. Translated: CASSFDRSATQYF. V and J are TRBV6-5 and TRBJ2-5; tentatively, D is TRBD1 (6 bases). The V and J ends lost 4 bases and 7 bases respectively, with 13 bases between them. The CDR3 consists of 13 residues. Germline lookup yields CDR1 MNHEY and CDR2 SVGAGI.

The chain recombines TRBV28 with TRBJ2-3; the match to TRBD2 covers 8 bases. CDR3 size: 15 residues. From germline, CDR1 is MDHEN and CDR2 SYDVKM. Unmatched junction bases numbered 8, after V lost 7 bases and J lost 2 bases. Here the CDR3 DNA reads TGTGCCAGCATCGGTAGCGGGAAATACACAGATACGCAGTATTTT. Translation: CASIGSGKYTDTQYF. Supplemented by reference TRBV28 and TRBJ2-3, the full variable domain reads DVKVTQSSRYLVKRTGEKVFLECVQDMDHENMFWYRQDPGLGLRLIYFSYDVKMKEKGDIPEGYSVSREKKERFSLILESASTNQTSMYLCASIGSGKYTDTQYFGPGTRLTVL.

V is TRBV4-1 and J is TRBJ2-5; D is unresolved. Deletions cut 0 bases from V and 4 bases from J, with 21 bases between. Germline V gives CDR1 MGHRA, CDR2 YSYEKL. The CDR3 consists of 18 residues. The CDR3: CASSQEITPLGPRETQYF. CDR3 in DNA: TGCGCCAGCAGCCAAGAAATTACCCCGCTGGGCCCACGAGAGACCCAGTACTTC.

This chain joins TRBV7-2 and TRBJ2-5, with TRBD2 as a possible D gene (5 bases). From germline, CDR1 is SGHTA and CDR2 FQGNSA. The CDR3 is 13 residues long. The V end was cut by 1 base, the J end by 9 bases, with 12 bases between. The CDR3 DNA reads TGTGCCAGCAGCTTAGGAGGAGGCCAGTCCCAGTACTTC. Protein sequence: CASSLGGGQSQYF.

The chain recombines TRBV10-2 with TRBJ1-5; 7 nucleotides agree with TRBD1. Germline assignment: CDR1 WSHSY and CDR2 SAAADI. V trimming: 6 bases; J trimming: 0 bases; junction bases outside the gene matches: 2. The CDR3 consists of 14 residues. The CDR3 DNA reads as TGCGCCAGCAGGGGACAGAATAGCAATCAGCCCCAGCATTTT. This translates into CASRGQNSNQPQHF.

The chain combines TRBV19 with TRBJ1-5; the D gene is possibly TRBD1 (6 bases). V was shortened by 2 bases and J by 3 bases, with 26 bases between the two germline ends. This CDR3 contains 20 residues. Germline V gene data show CDR1 as LNHDA and CDR2 as SQIVND (reference sequence). The CDR3 sequence is CASSISSSDRPRGFNQPQHF. The CDR3 DNA reads TGTGCCAGTAGTATAAGCTCTTCCGACAGGCCGAGGGGGTTCAATCAGCCCCAGCATTTT.

V is TRBV7-9 and J is TRBJ2-7; TRBD1 agrees at 9 bases. This CDR3 has 16 residues. Germline CDR1 SEHNR, CDR2 FQNEAQ (reference sequence). V trimming: 5 bases; J trimming: 2 bases; junction bases outside the gene matches: 10. The CDR3 DNA sequence: TGTGCCAGCAGCCCAGGGACAGGGATGAATCCCTACGAGCAGTACTTC. This sequence encodes CASSPGTGMNPYEQYF.

V is TRBV2 and J is TRBJ2-6; perhaps TRBD2 as D (6 bases). V was cut by 8 bases and J by 0 bases, with 8 bases left in between. Per germline, CDR1 SNHLY and CDR2 FYNNEI. The CDR3 loop spans 14 amino acids. This chain's CDR3 is CASGRLSGANVLTF. CDR3 sequence (DNA): TGTGCCAGCGGGAGGCTCTCTGGGGCCAACGTCCTGACTTTC.

V gene TRBV7-2 combines with J gene TRBJ2-1; TRBD2 matches at 8 bases. From germline, CDR1 is SGHTA and CDR2 FQGNSA. This CDR3 spans 15 amino acids. The J segment lost 5 bases and the V segment lost 1 base, leaving 4 bases of the junction unmatched. CDR3 region: CASSLDGRAHNEQFF. The CDR3 bases are TGTGCCAGCAGCTTAGACGGGAGGGCCCACAATGAGCAGTTCTTC.

The rearrangement joins TRBV7-2 to TRBJ2-5; D not resolved. V was clipped by 8 bases and J by 2 bases, with 15 bases between them. Germline V lookup: CDR1 SGHTA, CDR2 FQGNSA. The CDR3 has 14 residues. The CDR3 region is CASQTQAIQETQYF. CDR3 bases: TGTGCCAGCCAAACTCAGGCAATACAAGAGACCCAGTACTTC.

The genes are TRBV7-2 and TRBJ2-1, with D possibly being TRBD2 (5 bases). Germline lookup yields CDR1 SGHTA and CDR2 FQGNSA. The CDR3 is 15 amino acids. The germline V and J ends were trimmed by 1 base and 5 bases, with 12 bases remaining between them. CDR3 nucleotide sequence: TGTGCCAGCAGCTTAGTGCCAGCGGTGAACAATGAGCAGTTCTTC. It yields the protein CASSLVPAVNNEQFF.

The genes are TRBV5-6 and TRBJ1-2, with D possibly matching TRBD1 (6 bases). Between the trimmed V and J ends, which lost 7 bases and 4 bases, there was a span of 14 bases. This CDR3 comprises 13 residues. Germline lookup yields CDR1 SGHDT and CDR2 YYEEEE. The CDR3 here is CASRDKNLYGYTF. The CDR3 DNA sequence: TGTGCCAGCCGGGACAAAAACCTCTATGGCTACACCTTC.

The rearrangement joins TRBV4-1 to TRBJ2-3, with 7 bases aligning to TRBD2. The length of the CDR3 is 18 residues. With V trimmed by 0 bases and J by 1 base, 10 bases remained unmatched. The germline gives CDR1 MGHRA, CDR2 YSYEKL. The CDR3, as DNA: TGCGCCAGCAGCCAAGAGCAACTAGCGTTTGGCCGCACAGATACGCAGTATTTT. It codes for CASSQEQLAFGRTDTQYF.

V is TRBV7-6 and J is TRBJ2-5, with 11 bases matching TRBD2. The CDR3 contains 15 residues. The trim removed 7 bases at V and 4 bases at J, leaving 8 bases unmatched. CDR1 and CDR2 (germline): SGHVS, FNYEAQ. The CDR3 coding sequence is TGTGCCAGCACCCAACTAGCGGGAGATGGAGAGACCCAGTACTTC. Protein sequence: CASTQLAGDGETQYF.

The rearrangement links TRBV5-1 to TRBJ2-3; 7 nucleotides agree with TRBD1. Germline V gene sequence: CDR1 SGHRS, CDR2 YFSETQ. V shed 3 bases and J 2 bases; nucleotides not matched to a gene: 9. This CDR3 comprises 16 residues. The CDR3: CASSSGQSTLTDTQYF. CDR3 DNA sequence: TGCGCCAGCAGCTCGGGACAGTCCACCCTCACAGATACGCAGTATTTT.

V gene TRBV2 combines with J gene TRBJ1-1; D possibly corresponds to TRBD1 (5 bases). V was trimmed by 4 bases and J by 0 bases, leaving 15 bases between them. The CDR3 loop spans 16 amino acids. Germline CDR1 is SNHLY and CDR2 is FYNNEI. The CDR3 protein is CASSGVGGAMNTEAFF. In DNA, the CDR3 is TGTGCCAGCAGTGGAGTCGGAGGGGCGATGAACACTGAAGCTTTCTTT.